Sequencing of this TCR beta chain was carried out in a study of beta chain features in type 1 diabetes. This clone showed up just a few times. The target antigen is unknown. This CDR3 is 17 amino acids long. V lost 2 bases, J lost 5 bases, and 7 bases stayed unmatched. Germline lookup yields CDR1 SGHTA and CDR2 FQGNSA. Of the isolated RNA, all was reverse transcribed, and so the sequenced material was expressed TCRB transcripts. Only in-frame clones appear in the TCRdb table, and some are missing; sequencing was by immunoSEQ multiplex PCR. Among 600,000 or so clones listed, over 10% were seen once. Whole-study findings and limits: Among patients, naive, central memory and Treg TCRB repertoires appeared more similar than among healthy donors. It was not settled here whether HLA type affects TCRB rearrangement. Shorter TCRB CDR3s, moderately but significantly so, marked every one of the four CD4+ subsets in Type 1 diabetes patients.

Sequences were obtained from naive CD4+ T cells from blood. This receptor was taken from a man aged 30 to 39 with type 1 diabetes. The rearrangement uses TRBV7-2 and TRBJ2-1; TRBD2 matches at 12 bases. CDR3 nucleotide sequence: TGTGCCAGCAGCTTAAAGGTACGACTAGCGGGGGACAATGAGCAGTTCTTC. Its protein product is CASSLKVRLAGDNEQFF. The variable domain in full, with the rest retrieved from reference TRBV7-2 and TRBJ2-1, is GAGVSQSPSNKVTEKGKDVELRCDPISGHTALYWYRQSLGQGLEFLIYFQGNSAPDKSGLPSDRFSAERTGGSVSTLTIQRTQQEDSAVYLCASSLKVRLAGDNEQFFGPGTRLTVL.